The 27 T cell receptor beta chains listed next were all sequenced from one sample in a study of Graves' ophthalmopathy and Graves' hyperthyroidism. For repertoire sequencing, the TCR beta CDR3 regions were amplified from RNA transcripts. Second-round multiplex PCR came after a first-round RT-PCR that employed HTBI primers. One entry per CDR3 protein results from TCRdb running MiXCR on the multiplex PCR reads. This sample has around 660,000 distinct CDR3 sequences; roughly 41% occur once, and the top ten carry 3% to 3.5%. Material for sequencing was peripheral blood. The receptors shown here come from an adult man with Graves' ophthalmopathy.

This clonotype was seen a handful of times. The V gene is TRBV6-6, the J gene TRBJ1-5; D not resolved. Germline CDR1 is MNHNY and CDR2 is SVGAGI (reference sequence). The CDR3 extends over 15 amino acids. Trimming shortened V by 7 bases and J by 1 base, and 14 bases separated the two germline ends. The CDR3 DNA is TGTGCCAGCATTAGGTGGGAGGGAAGCAATCAGCCCCAGCATTTT. Its protein is CASIRWEGSNQPQHF.

The chain joins TRBV7-4 to TRBJ1-5, with TRBD1 as a possible D gene (5 bases). The CDR3 has 11 amino acids. The germline V gene has CDR1 SGHVT and CDR2 SQSDAQ. V lost 1 base to trimming and J lost 11 bases, with 6 bases between them. The CDR3 sequence is CASSLGQSQHF. CDR3 nucleotides: TGTGCCAGCAGCTTAGGACAGTCCCAGCATTTT.

This clonotype was counted ten times or more. The chain links TRBV20-1 to TRBJ1-2; D is unresolved. There are 12 residues in the CDR3. Trimming cost V 3 bases and J 7 bases, with 12 bases left between them. Germline CDR1 is DFQATT and CDR2 is SNEGSKA (reference sequence). CDR3 bases: TGCAGTGCTAGGACCCTGAATTTTGGCTACACCTTC. Translation: CSARTLNFGYTF.

About this clonotype: This may arise from a read error, as a much more abundant clone is one base away. The genes are TRBV6-4 and TRBJ2-2; TRBD2 matches 11 bases. Germline assignment: CDR1 MRHNA and CDR2 SNTAGT. The CDR3 is 15 amino acids. CDR3 region: CASSETSGNTGELVF. The CDR3 bases are TGTGCCAGCAGTGAGACTAGCGGGAACACCGGGGAGCTGGTTTTT.

The chain combines TRBV29-1 with TRBJ1-3; 9 bases line up with TRBD1. The germline gives CDR1 SQVTM, CDR2 ANQGSEA. After removal of 7 bases from V and 10 bases from J, the junction contained 11 bases not matched to a gene. The CDR3 extends over 13 amino acids. The CDR3 bases are TGCAGCGGGGGGACAGGGACCGGTCGTACCATATATTTT. Translating it yields CSGGTGTGRTIYF.

In DNA form, the CDR3 reads TGTGCCAGTAGTCCCGGGGGGGAGTGGGAGACTGAAGCTTTCTTT. This encodes CASSPGGEWETEAFF. V and J are TRBV19 and TRBJ1-1; perhaps TRBD1 as D (5 bases). The CDR3 is 15 amino acids. V was shortened by 5 bases and J by 5 bases, with 18 bases between the two germline ends. Germline V CDR1 and CDR2: LNHDA, SQIVND (reference sequence).

This clonotype has only a few counts. The chain couples TRBV5-1 to TRBJ1-1, with 9 bases matching TRBD1. The length of the CDR3 is 15 residues. With V trimmed by 3 bases and J by 6 bases, 9 bases remained unmatched. Germline loops: CDR1 SGHRS, CDR2 YFSETQ. CDR3 sequence: CASSSGQGIYPEAFF. CDR3 DNA: TGCGCCAGCAGCTCGGGACAGGGTATATATCCTGAAGCTTTCTTT.

The gene calls are TRBV2 and TRBJ1-6; TRBD1 aligns across 9 bases. Germline loops: CDR1 SNHLY, CDR2 FYNNEI. The CDR3 is 13 amino acids. V shed 8 bases and J 10 bases; nucleotides not matched to a gene: 6. As DNA, the CDR3 is TGTGCCAGCTGGGACAGGGTTGAATCACCCCTCCACTTT. Residues: CASWDRVESPLHF.

This clonotype appeared many times. The chain combines TRBV29-1 with TRBJ1-1; D is uncertain. Germline V gene data show CDR1 as SQVTM and CDR2 as ANQGSEA. Deletions cut 4 bases from V and 1 base from J, with 7 bases between. This CDR3 contains 12 residues. CDR3 loop: CSVVSGNTEAFF. The CDR3 DNA follows: TGCAGCGTTGTTTCCGGGAACACTGAAGCTTTCTTT.

This clonotype was picked up many times. CDR3 sequence: CSAPRSSYNSPLHF. CDR3 DNA: TGCAGTGCCCCCAGAAGCTCCTATAATTCACCCCTCCACTTT. The chain has TRBV20-1 and TRBJ1-6; D is uncertain. Germline values: CDR1 DFQATT, CDR2 SNEGSKA (reference sequence). V was cut by 6 bases and J by 0 bases, with 9 bases left in between. The CDR3 is 14 residues long.

This rearrangement joins TRBV24-1 to TRBJ1-4, with 10 bases fitting TRBD1. CDR1 and CDR2 from the germline V gene are KGHDR and SFDVKD. The CDR3 is made up of 14 amino acids. The V and J ends lost 7 bases and 2 bases, in that order; junction bases with no gene match: 0. CDR3 sequence (DNA): TGTGCCACCAGGGACAGGGGGACTAATGAAAAACTGTTTTTT. Translated, it gives CATRDRGTNEKLFF.

This clonotype was counted at least ten times. The chain uses TRBV5-1 and TRBJ1-6; D perhaps matches TRBD1 (5 bases). With 4 bases removed from V and 8 bases from J, the gap between germline ends came to 13 bases. The germline CDR1 and CDR2 sequences are SGHRS and YFSETQ. The CDR3 is 14 amino acids. In nucleotides, the CDR3 is TGCGCCAGCAGCGCCCGGGACGGTTATTCACCCCTCCACTTT. Translating it yields CASSARDGYSPLHF.

This clonotype was found many times. The CDR3 nucleotides are TGCAGTGCAAGGACAGCGCTGAACACCGGGGAGCTGTTTTTT. Protein product: CSARTALNTGELFF. The chain recombines TRBV20-1 with TRBJ2-2; a possible D gene is TRBD1 (6 bases). The V and J ends lost 6 bases and 1 base respectively, with 12 bases between them. This CDR3 region has 14 residues. CDR1 and CDR2 (germline): DFQATT, SNEGSKA (reference sequence).

This clonotype was seen at least ten times. The CDR3 nucleotides are TGTGCCACCAGCAGAGATGGGGGGACCGATGGAAACACCATATATTTT. Protein sequence: CATSRDGGTDGNTIYF. The chain couples TRBV15 to TRBJ1-3, with D maybe TRBD1 (5 bases). The CDR3 length is 16 residues. Germline V gene data show CDR1 as LNHNV and CDR2 as YYDKDF (reference sequence). V gave up 0 bases and J gave up 3 bases, with 12 bases separating them.

This clonotype was seen at least ten times. The V call is TRBV7-8, the J call TRBJ2-5; D is undetermined. Germline V gives CDR1 SGHVS, CDR2 FQNEAQ. The ends were cut back, 4 bases at V and 2 bases at J, with 8 bases in the middle. This CDR3 has 13 residues. The CDR3 region has the DNA TGTGCCAGCAGCTACCGGGTTCAAGAGACCCAGTACTTC. It translates to CASSYRVQETQYF.

This clonotype was seen many times. V gene TRBV6-1 combines with J gene TRBJ1-5; 8 nucleotides match TRBD1. The CDR3 length is 15 residues. Germline V CDR1 and CDR2: MNHNS, SASEGT. The V segment lost 7 bases and the J segment 1 base; nucleotides outside the gene matches: 6. Here the CDR3 reads CASTVTGESNQPQHF. In DNA form, the CDR3 reads TGTGCCAGCACCGTGACAGGGGAAAGCAATCAGCCCCAGCATTTT.

This chain uses TRBV7-2 with TRBJ1-4; 7 bases agree with TRBD1. The trim removed 7 bases at V and 11 bases at J, leaving 13 bases unmatched. CDR3 length: 14 residues. Germline V gives CDR1 SGHTA, CDR2 FQGNSA. CDR3 region: CASTRTGGRVKLFF. The DNA of the CDR3 is TGTGCCAGCACACGGACAGGAGGGAGGGTGAAACTGTTTTTT. The whole variable domain, filled in from reference TRBV7-2 and TRBJ1-4, reads GAGVSQSPSNKVTEKGKDVELRCDPISGHTALYWYRQSLGQGLEFLIYFQGNSAPDKSGLPSDRFSAERTGGSVSTLTIQRTQQEDSAVYLCASTRTGGRVKLFFGSGTQLSVL.

This clonotype occurred a few times. A much larger clonotype is one base distant, so this may be a read error. J is TRBJ1-5 and V is TRBV3-1, with unresolved D. Trimming stripped 4 bases from V and 2 bases from J, with 6 bases between. This CDR3 is 13 amino acids long. In germline, CDR1 is LGHDT, CDR2 YNNKEL (reference sequence). The CDR3 reads CASSPWGNQPQHF. The CDR3, as DNA: TGTGCCAGCAGCCCCTGGGGCAATCAGCCCCAGCATTTT. Using reference TRBV3-1 and TRBJ1-5 for the parts outside the CDR3, the full variable domain is DTAVSQTPKYLVTQMGNDKSIKCEQNLGHDTMYWYKQDSKKFLKIMFSYNNKELIINETVPNRFSPKSPDKAHLNLHINSLELGDSAVYFCASSPWGNQPQHFGDGTRLSIL.

This clonotype has a count of ten or more. V gene TRBV6-5 combines with J gene TRBJ1-5; D not resolved. CDR3 length: 12 amino acids. The V gene lost 7 bases and the J gene lost 5 bases, with 9 bases spanning the gap. Germline CDR1 is MNHEY and CDR2 is SVGAGI. The CDR3 DNA reads as TGTGCCAGCATGAGGAGGGATCAGCCCCAGCATTTT. This encodes CASMRRDQPQHF.

The sample holds a few counts of this clonotype. The chain links TRBV9 to TRBJ1-6; 11 positions match TRBD1. The CDR3 loop spans 13 amino acids. J gave up 8 bases and V 7 bases, and 2 bases lay outside the gene matches. Germline V gene data show CDR1 as SGDLS and CDR2 as YYNGEE. DNA for the CDR3: TGTGCCAGCCGGGACAGGGGGGATTCACCCCTCCACTTT. Its protein product is CASRDRGDSPLHF.

There are many counts of this clonotype. The genes are TRBV2 and TRBJ1-2; D is ambiguous. The CDR3 is made up of 12 amino acids. Trimming shortened V by 2 bases and J by 6 bases, and 7 bases separated the two germline ends. The germline V gene encodes CDR1 SNHLY and CDR2 FYNNEI. The CDR3 nucleotides are TGTGCCAGCAGTGAACAGTCTCATGGCTACACCTTC. Its protein is CASSEQSHGYTF.

The chain combines TRBV4-2 with TRBJ1-1, with D tentatively TRBD1 (6 bases). The CDR3 length is 15 residues. Germline CDR1 reads LGHNA; CDR2 reads YNFKEQ. Trimming pared 8 bases from V and 3 bases from J, leaving 19 bases between. CDR3 sequence reads: CASRNSGGLDTEAFF. CDR3 nucleotide sequence: TGTGCCAGCCGCAACTCCGGGGGGCTTGACACTGAAGCTTTCTTT.

This clonotype was detected only once. V is TRBV7-2 and J is TRBJ2-7; the match to TRBD1 covers 9 bases. Trimming removed 5 bases from V and 0 bases from J; junction bases left unmatched: 8. Germline V gene data show CDR1 as SGHTA and CDR2 as FQGNSA. The CDR3 length is 16 residues. The CDR3 coding sequence is TGTGCCAGCAGCACAACCGGGACAGGGAACTCCTACGAGCAGTACTTC. Translated: CASSTTGTGNSYEQYF.

This clonotype was seen repeatedly, ten times or more. The genes are TRBV7-9 and TRBJ1-2; D not resolved. CDR3 length: 15 residues. CDR1 SEHNR and CDR2 FQNEAQ come from the germline V gene (reference sequence). Trimming stripped 3 bases from V and 7 bases from J, with 18 bases between. The CDR3: CASSFEPTTGGGYTF. In nucleotides, the CDR3 is TGTGCCAGCAGCTTTGAGCCGACCACGGGCGGTGGCTACACCTTC.

This clonotype turned up a few times. V and J are TRBV7-3 and TRBJ2-1, with D unclear. Germline CDR1 is SGHTA and CDR2 is FQGTGA. With 5 bases removed from V and 5 bases from J, the gap between germline ends came to 7 bases. This CDR3 has 12 residues. The CDR3 DNA reads TGTGCCAGCAGCACTGAGGACAATGAGCAGTTCTTC. This codes for CASSTEDNEQFF. The full variable domain, in which reference TRBV7-3 and TRBJ2-1 provide the parts outside the CDR3, is GAGVSQTPSNKVTEKGKYVELRCDPISGHTALYWYRQSLGQGPEFLIYFQGTGAADDSGLPNDRFFAVRPEGSVSTLKIQRTERGDSAVYLCASSTEDNEQFFGPGTRLTVL.

The V call is TRBV24-1, the J call TRBJ1-5; maybe TRBD1 (6 bases). CDR1 and CDR2 (germline): KGHDR, SFDVKD. Trimming took off 2 bases at V and 0 bases at J, with 13 bases between the two ends. This CDR3 region has 17 residues. In nucleotides, the CDR3 is TGTGCCACCAGTGATTCCGACAGGACGGATAGCAATCAGCCCCAGCATTTT. Encoded protein: CATSDSDRTDSNQPQHF.

The chain combines TRBV20-1 with TRBJ1-6; no clear D. The V end lost 5 bases, the J end lost 1 base, and 6 bases lay between the germline ends. Germline lookup yields CDR1 DFQATT and CDR2 SNEGSKA (reference sequence). There are 13 residues in the CDR3. Written as DNA, the CDR3 is TGCAGTGCTTTAGAGTCCTATAATTCACCCCTCCACTTT. This codes for CSALESYNSPLHF.